This T cell receptor (beta chain) was found in a study of radiotherapy plus CTLA-4 blockade in lung cancer. Study in general: About a sixth of enrolled patients responded objectively, and roughly 31% had disease control.

TCRdb keeps only in-frame clones here, not all; method: immunoSEQ multiplex PCR. In the table there are over 80,000 clones, under 90% of which are singletons. V shed 5 bases and J shed 0 bases, with 5 bases lying between them. The germline CDR1 and CDR2 sequences are GTSNPN and SVGIG (reference sequence). This CDR3 is 12 amino acids long. CTLA-4 blockade using ipilimumab, together with focal radiation, was received by patients with chemo-refractory metastatic non-small-cell lung cancer. Points from the study as a whole: Expansion in blood of tumor-derived TCR clones was seen after radiotherapy plus ipilimumab. Interferon-beta, together with early blood T cell clone dynamics, reportedly best predicted response.

A word on this clone: The antigen remains undetermined.

Sequencing used peripheral blood, obtained from a patient treated with radiotherapy plus ipilimumab. The chain carries TRBV30 and TRBJ1-5, with D hard to call. The source of this sequence is a human donor with non-small cell lung cancer who had stable disease on radiotherapy plus ipilimumab. Here the CDR3 DNA reads TGTGCCTGGGGCTATAGCAATCAGCCCCAGCATTTT. Residues: CAWGYSNQPQHF.